The clone carrying this T cell receptor beta chain appeared a few times. Its antigen is still unknown. The V and J ends lost 3 bases and 4 bases, in that order; junction bases with no gene match: 5. The CDR3 has 15 residues. Germline V lookup: CDR1 SGHTA, CDR2 FQGNSA. The data belong to a study of beta chain features in type 1 diabetes. Study observations and caveats: The study found moderately but significantly shorter TCRB CDR3s in all four CD4+ subsets of Type 1 diabetes patients.

Expressed TCRB transcripts were sequenced, since all the RNA that had been isolated was reverse transcribed. Repertoires were generated with immunoSEQ multiplex PCR, while TCRdb's copy carries only in-frame clones and drops some. Among 300,000 or so clones listed, approximately 9.9% were seen once. V and J are TRBV7-2 and TRBJ2-1; TRBD2 matches at 8 bases. The sequence came from a man aged 25 to 40 with type 1 diabetes. Sequenced input: central memory CD4+ T cells from blood. The CDR3 bases are TGTGCCAGCAGCTTCTCAGCGGGGGATTACAATGAGCAGTTCTTC. Translation gives CASSFSAGDYNEQFF.